The rows below give T cell receptor beta chains drawn from one sample of a study of cytomegalovirus exposure and HLA in healthy donors. Measured with immunoSEQ multiplex PCR; TCRdb has only the in-frame clones, and not every one. Found here are 100,000 or so clones, about 79% of them singletons; the top ten hold 2% to 3%. The specimen was PBMCs. These receptors were collected from a man aged 45-65 years in good health and CMV-seropositive. Each CDR3 is given with its conserved first and last residue. D genes are given only for firm matches. The size entry is marked missing in some rows and otherwise reads once, few, many or a size class.

>TRBV2|13|TRBJ2-7|once|TRBD1
CASSDRGRSEQYF
TGTGCCAGCTCAGACAGGGGGCGATCCGAGCAGTACTTC
>TRBV2|15|TRBJ2-5|.|TRBD2
CASSQSGRAPETQYF
TGTGCCAGCAGTCAAAGCGGGAGGGCCCCAGAGACCCAGTACTTC
>TRBV11-2|16|TRBJ2-1|few|TRBD2
CASSSQGLAGYNEQFF
TGTGCCAGCAGCTCCCAGGGACTAGCGGGGTACAATGAGCAGTTCTTC
>TRBV9|13|TRBJ1-1|.|.
CASSVQENTEAFF
TGTGCCAGCAGCGTACAGGAGAACACTGAAGCTTTCTTT
>TRBV6-6|11|TRBJ2-5|.|.
CASSYRETQYF
TGTGCCAGCAGTTACCGAGAGACCCAGTACTTC
>TRBV5-4|14|TRBJ1-4|.|TRBD1
CASSFDRATEKLFF
TGTGCCAGCAGCTTCGACAGGGCGACCGAAAAACTGTTTTTT
>TRBV7-3|13|TRBJ2-7|once|.
CASSLIGGVEQYF
TGTGCCAGCAGCTTAATCGGAGGTGTCGAGCAGTACTTC
>TRBV5-1|17|TRBJ2-5|.|TRBD2
CASSQPEVAGFQETQYF
TGCGCCAGCAGCCAACCCGAGGTAGCGGGTTTTCAAGAGACCCAGTACTTC
>TRBV6-6|13|TRBJ2-1|.|.
CANAPEQYNEQFF
TGTGCCAATGCACCAGAACAATACAATGAGCAGTTCTTC
>TRBV6-6|14|TRBJ2-6|.|TRBD1
CASSTGVGANGLTF
TGTGCCAGCAGTACAGGGGTCGGGGCCAACGGCCTGACTTTC
>TRBV30|12|TRBJ2-1|.|.
CAWTRDVDEQFF
TGTGCCTGGACTAGAGATGTCGATGAGCAGTTCTTC
>TRBV2|15|TRBJ1-2|.|TRBD1
CASSEDRGGVGGYTF
TGTGCCAGCAGCGAAGACAGGGGGGGTGTTGGTGGCTACACCTTC
>TRBV7-2|13|TRBJ2-7|.|TRBD1
CASSRDRFYEQYF
TGTGCCAGCAGCCGGGACAGATTCTACGAGCAGTACTTC
>TRBV6-1|15|TRBJ1-4|.|.
CASISGLLVGEKLFF
TGTGCCAGCATATCAGGGTTACTTGTAGGAGAAAAACTGTTTTTT
>TRBV7-9|15|TRBJ2-1|.|TRBD2
CASSPGLAGGGIEFF
TGTGCCAGCAGCCCGGGTCTAGCGGGAGGAGGGATTGAGTTCTTC
>TRBV6-5|11|TRBJ1-1|.|.
CATRRDTEAFF
TGTGCCACCCGTCGGGACACTGAAGCTTTCTTT
>TRBV19|19|TRBJ1-1|.|TRBD1
CASSIVKGTGGSGVTEAFF
TGTGCCAGTAGTATAGTGAAGGGGACAGGGGGGTCCGGGGTCACTGAAGCTTTCTTT
>TRBV7-2|13|TRBJ2-3|.|.
CASSLSYTDTQYF
TGTGCCAGCAGCTTAAGCTACACAGATACGCAGTATTTT
>TRBV7-6|15|TRBJ2-3|.|TRBD2
CASKGLAGATDTQYF
TGTGCCTCGAAAGGATTAGCGGGAGCCACAGATACGCAGTATTTT
>TRBV11-1|14|TRBJ2-7|.|TRBD1
CASSLGQGKYEQYF
TGTGCCAGCAGCCTCGGACAGGGGAAGTACGAGCAGTACTTC
>TRBV27|13|TRBJ2-4|once|.
CASSLLQGDIQYF
TGTGCCAGCAGTTTACTACAGGGAGACATTCAGTACTTC
>TRBV2|17|TRBJ1-5|.|TRBD1
CASSVWTGGPNNQPQHF
TGTGCCAGCAGTGTCTGGACAGGGGGGCCTAATAATCAGCCCCAGCATTTT
>TRBV2|16|TRBJ2-3|.|TRBD2
CASRRLAGGPANTQYF
TGTGCCAGCAGAAGACTAGCGGGAGGGCCGGCAAATACGCAGTATTTT
>TRBV7-9|15|TRBJ2-1|.|TRBD2
CASSLGLAEYNEQFF
TGTGCCAGCAGCTTAGGGCTAGCGGAATACAATGAGCAGTTCTTC
>TRBV2|14|TRBJ1-2|.|TRBD1
CASGNDRGTGGYTF
TGTGCCAGCGGAAACGACAGGGGGACGGGTGGCTACACCTTC
>TRBV27|14|TRBJ2-1|.|.
CASSLGAGYNEQFF
TGTGCCAGCAGTTTAGGTGCCGGGTACAATGAGCAGTTCTTC
>TRBV5-1|15|TRBJ2-7|.|TRBD1
CASTPSGTGAYEQYF
TGCGCCAGCACCCCGTCAGGGACAGGAGCCTACGAGCAGTACTTC
>TRBV27|15|TRBJ1-1|.|TRBD1
CASSLYRGGYTEAFF
TGTGCCAGCAGTTTATACAGGGGGGGTTACACTGAAGCTTTCTTT
>TRBV15|15|TRBJ1-2|.|TRBD1
CATRRAGGPNYGYTF
TGTGCCACCAGAAGGGCAGGGGGTCCTAACTATGGCTACACCTTC
>TRBV5-6|15|TRBJ2-7|once|TRBD2
CASSPSASGSYEQYF
TGTGCCAGCAGCCCCTCGGCGAGCGGGAGCTACGAGCAGTACTTC
>TRBV7-2|17|TRBJ2-1|.|.
CASSLAGGPSRYNEQFF
TGTGCCAGCAGCTTAGCGGGGGGGCCTTCACGGTACAATGAGCAGTTCTTC
>TRBV6-6|13|TRBJ2-7|few|.
CASSLGGGNEQYF
TGTGCCAGCAGTTTAGGTGGGGGGAACGAGCAGTACTTC
>TRBV7-6|17|TRBJ2-1|.|TRBD2
CASSIGTSGSPYNEQFF
TGTGCCAGCAGCATCGGGACTAGCGGGAGCCCCTACAATGAGCAGTTCTTC
>TRBV6-1|15|TRBJ2-7|.|TRBD1
CASSTGQGLPYEQYF
TGTGCCAGCAGTACCGGACAGGGGCTACCCTACGAGCAGTACTTC
>TRBV6-5|13|TRBJ2-1|once|.
CASSWDQGNEQFF
TGTGCCAGCAGTTGGGACCAGGGGAATGAGCAGTTCTTC
>TRBV5-1|14|TRBJ2-7|.|.
CASSLGQVLDEQYF
TGCGCCAGCAGCTTGGGGCAGGTTCTCGACGAGCAGTACTTC
>TRBV4-2|16|TRBJ1-3|.|.
CASSHHRTASGNTIYF
TGTGCCAGCAGCCACCATAGGACTGCCTCTGGAAACACCATATATTTT
>TRBV5-1|15|TRBJ1-2|.|TRBD1
CASSLVAGGGYGYTF
TGCGCCAGCAGCTTGGTGGCAGGGGGAGGCTATGGCTACACCTTC
>TRBV6-1|15|TRBJ2-5|.|.
CASTFDGTVQETQYF
TGTGCCAGCACGTTTGACGGCACAGTCCAAGAGACCCAGTACTTC
>TRBV10-1|16|TRBJ1-1|.|TRBD1
CASPPGQGVGHTEAFF
TGCGCCAGCCCTCCAGGACAGGGCGTGGGGCACACTGAAGCTTTCTTT
>TRBV7-8|15|TRBJ2-5|.|TRBD2
CASSPDGGAGETQYF
TGTGCCAGCAGCCCCGACGGGGGGGCCGGTGAGACCCAGTACTTC
>TRBV5-1|12|TRBJ2-3|once|.
CASSSPGDTQYF
TGCGCCAGCAGCTCCCCGGGGGATACGCAGTATTTT
>TRBV5-1|14|TRBJ1-5|.|.
CASSLYSGNQPQHF
TGCGCCAGCAGCCTTTACAGTGGTAATCAGCCCCAGCATTTT
>TRBV5-8|11|TRBJ1-6|few|.
CASSLGQPLHF
TGTGCCAGCAGCTTGGGTCAACCCCTCCACTTT
>TRBV5-6|13|TRBJ1-2|.|TRBD1
CASSRTGTYGYTF
TGTGCCAGCAGCCGGACAGGGACCTATGGCTACACCTTC
>TRBV27|14|TRBJ1-1|.|.
CASSPSGGDTEAFF
TGTGCCAGCAGTCCTTCCGGGGGAGACACTGAAGCTTTCTTT
>TRBV7-9|14|TRBJ1-2|few|TRBD1
CASSLQGAQDGYTF
TGTGCCAGCAGCCTGCAGGGGGCTCAGGATGGCTACACCTTC
>TRBV30|13|TRBJ2-1|.|.
CAGHSSIYNEQFF
TGTGCCGGCCACAGCAGCATTTACAATGAGCAGTTCTTC
>TRBV6-5|15|TRBJ1-1|.|.
CASSYWTDRPIEAFF
TGTGCCAGCAGTTACTGGACAGACAGGCCGATAGAAGCTTTCTTT
>TRBV18|15|TRBJ1-1|.|TRBD1
CASSPDRGGGTEAFF
TGTGCCAGCTCACCTGACAGGGGCGGCGGCACTGAAGCTTTCTTT
>TRBV9|17|TRBJ2-6|.|TRBD1
CASSPYITGAGANGLTF
TGTGCCAGCAGCCCCTATATCACAGGGGCTGGGGCCAACGGCCTGACTTTC
>TRBV13|14|TRBJ2-2|.|.
CASSVTGNTGELFF
TGTGCCAGCAGCGTGACAGGGAACACCGGGGAGCTGTTTTTT
>TRBV5-1|18|TRBJ1-1|.|TRBD1
CASSRPRTGMGVNTEAFF
TGCGCCAGCAGCCGCCCGCGGACAGGGATGGGGGTGAACACTGAAGCTTTCTTT
>TRBV6-6|12|TRBJ1-1|.|.
CATHGGNTEAFF
TGTGCCACCCACGGGGGGAACACTGAAGCTTTCTTT
>TRBV10-3|15|TRBJ1-5|.|.
CAIHIFRVNNQPQHF
TGTGCCATCCATATTTTCAGGGTTAACAATCAGCCCCAGCATTTT